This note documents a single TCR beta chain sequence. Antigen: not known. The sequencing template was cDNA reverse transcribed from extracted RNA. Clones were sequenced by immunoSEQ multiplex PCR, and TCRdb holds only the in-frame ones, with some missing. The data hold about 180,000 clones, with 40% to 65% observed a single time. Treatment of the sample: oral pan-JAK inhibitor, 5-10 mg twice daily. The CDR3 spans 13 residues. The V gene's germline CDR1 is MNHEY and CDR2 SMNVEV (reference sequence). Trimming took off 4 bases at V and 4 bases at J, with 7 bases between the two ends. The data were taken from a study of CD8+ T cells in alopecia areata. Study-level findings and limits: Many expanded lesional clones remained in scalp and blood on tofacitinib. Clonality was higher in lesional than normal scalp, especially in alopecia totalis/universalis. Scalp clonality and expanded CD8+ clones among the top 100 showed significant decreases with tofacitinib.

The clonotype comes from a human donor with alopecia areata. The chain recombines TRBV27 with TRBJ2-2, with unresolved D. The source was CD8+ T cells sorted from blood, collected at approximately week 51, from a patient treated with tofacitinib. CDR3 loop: CASSSRTTGELFF. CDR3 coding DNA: TGTGCCAGCAGTTCCAGAACCACCGGGGAGCTGTTTTTT.